Listed here are 23 T cell receptor beta chains from one sample, sequenced in a study of breast tumors, draining lymph nodes, adjacent tissues. Axillary draining lymph nodes of breast cancer patients supplied the node samples. TCRdb re-called the multiplex PCR reads with MiXCR, one entry per CDR3 protein. The sample consists of some 170,000 distinct CDR3 sequences, 30% to 35% of them appearing once. The sequenced material came from axillary lymph node tissue. These receptors all stem from a female donor with breast cancer. Some clones in this sample may be carry-over from other donors' samples.

Ten or more counts support this clonotype. The chain employs TRBV6-5 and TRBJ1-5; 7 positions agree with TRBD1. The CDR3 has 15 residues. Germline V gene lookup returns CDR1 MNHEY and CDR2 SVGAGI. The trim removed 6 bases at V and 4 bases at J, leaving 9 bases unmatched. The CDR3 is CASSRGQLGNQPQHF. Written as DNA, the CDR3 is TGTGCCAGCAGCCGGGGACAGCTAGGGAATCAGCCCCAGCATTTT.

With respect to this clonotype: Mismatch with germline at one junction end may stem from a read error. The chain uses TRBV6-5 and TRBJ1-2; possibly TRBD1 for D (5 bases). The CDR3 is 15 residues long. Per germline, CDR1 MNHEY and CDR2 SVGAGI. CDR3 region: CASSHSNRSNYGYTF. As DNA, the CDR3 is TGTGCCAGCAGTCACTCGAACAGGTCTAACTATGGCTACACCTTC.

This clonotype was recorded many times. The chain has TRBV6-6 and TRBJ2-7; 12 bases line up with TRBD2. V shed 4 bases, J shed 2 bases, and the junction held 3 bases outside the gene matches. The germline V gene encodes CDR1 MNHNY and CDR2 SVGAGI (reference sequence). This CDR3 spans 15 amino acids. The CDR3 DNA sequence: TGTGCCAGCAGTTCATCTAGCGGGGGGGCCTACGAGCAGTACTTC. It specifies CASSSSSGGAYEQYF.

This clonotype was observed many times. The genes are TRBV19 and TRBJ2-5; TRBD1 agrees at 8 bases. The J segment lost 9 bases and the V segment lost 4 bases, leaving 13 bases of the junction unmatched. The CDR3 is 15 residues long. Germline V lookup: CDR1 LNHDA, CDR2 SQIVND (reference sequence). The CDR3 spells CASSTIGTGRRSQYF. The CDR3, as DNA: TGTGCCAGTAGTACGATAGGGACAGGTCGTAGGTCCCAGTACTTC.

For this clonotype: One base away lies a much larger clone, so this may be a sequencing read error. J is TRBJ2-1 and V is TRBV9; 8 bases fit TRBD2. The CDR3 runs 18 residues. CDR1 and CDR2 from the germline V gene are SGDLS and YYNGEE. In DNA, the CDR3 is TGTGCCAGCAGCGGACGACTAGAGCGGGAGAAACTCTACGATGAGCAGTTCTTC. This sequence encodes CASSGRLEREKLYDEQFF. The complete variable domain, with remaining parts taken from reference TRBV9 and TRBJ2-1, reads DSGVTQTPKHLITATGQRVTLRCSPRSGDLSVYWYQQSLDQGLQFLIQYYNGEERAKGNILERFSAQQFPDLHSELNLSSLELGDSALYFCASSGRLEREKLYDEQFFGPGTRLTVL.

This clonotype has ten or more counts. This sequence joins TRBV7-8 and TRBJ1-2; no clear D. This CDR3 has 13 amino acids. The ends were cut back, 1 base at V and 2 bases at J, with 5 bases in the middle. Germline loops: CDR1 SGHVS, CDR2 FQNEAQ. The CDR3 coding sequence is TGTGCCAGCAGCTTAGTGGGGAACTATGGCTACACCTTC. It is translated as CASSLVGNYGYTF. Supplemented by reference TRBV7-8 and TRBJ1-2, the full variable domain reads GAGVSQSPRYKVAKRGQDVALRCDPISGHVSLFWYQQALGQGPEFLTYFQNEAQLDKSGLPSDRFFAERPEGSVSTLKIQRTQQEDSAVYLCASSLVGNYGYTFGSGTRLTVV.

In this sample, this clonotype turned up many times. The chain couples TRBV11-2 to TRBJ2-7; D possibly uses TRBD1 or TRBD2 (5 bases each). V was pared by 3 bases and J by 4 bases, with 16 bases between. The germline gives CDR1 SGHAT, CDR2 FQNNGV. This CDR3 has 15 residues. The CDR3 region has the DNA TGTGCCAGCAGCTTGGGGCAGGCAGGAGGTTACGAGCAGTACTTC. It yields the protein CASSLGQAGGYEQYF.

This clonotype was observed a few times. This chain joins TRBV6-1 and TRBJ2-7; D may be TRBD2 (5 bases). The CDR3 has 14 residues. The germline CDR1 and CDR2 sequences are MNHNS and SASEGT. Trimming cost V 6 bases and J 6 bases, with 18 bases left between them. CDR3 region: CASSNLRLRGEQYF. In DNA, the CDR3 is TGTGCCAGCAGCAATCTCAGACTCCGGGGCGAGCAGTACTTC.

The gene calls are TRBV9 and TRBJ1-1; D not certain. V lost 0 bases, J lost 5 bases, and 14 bases lay in between. The germline gives CDR1 SGDLS, CDR2 YYNGEE. The CDR3 runs 15 residues. The CDR3 region is CASSVGTGFWTEAFF. Here the CDR3 DNA reads TGTGCCAGCAGCGTAGGAACGGGATTTTGGACTGAAGCTTTCTTT.

The rearrangement joins TRBV11-2 to TRBJ2-7; D perhaps matches TRBD1 (6 bases). Germline lookup yields CDR1 SGHAT and CDR2 FQNNGV. Trimming left V 5 bases short and J 0 bases short, with 14 bases between. This CDR3 contains 15 residues. The CDR3 sequence is CASSTLTGSSYEQYF. Here the CDR3 DNA reads TGTGCCAGCAGCACGCTAACAGGGAGCTCCTACGAGCAGTACTTC.

There are many counts of this clonotype. The chain combines TRBV5-1 with TRBJ2-7; 10 bases map to TRBD2. This CDR3 is built from 16 residues. Per the germline V gene, CDR1 is SGHRS and CDR2 is YFSETQ. The J segment lost 1 base and the V segment lost 3 bases, leaving 7 bases of the junction unmatched. CDR3 DNA sequence: TGCGCCAGCAGCTCCTTACCTAGCGGGGGATCCTACGAGCAGTACTTC. Translated, it gives CASSSLPSGGSYEQYF.

Ten or more counts support this clonotype. The chain joins TRBV29-1 to TRBJ2-7, with 10 bases fitting TRBD1. The J segment lost 4 bases and the V segment lost 3 bases, leaving 6 bases of the junction unmatched. This CDR3 has 14 amino acids. CDR1 is SQVTM, CDR2 ANQGSEA, per germline. The CDR3 protein is CSVETRDRGYEQYF. The CDR3 DNA reads TGCAGCGTTGAGACGCGGGACAGGGGTTACGAGCAGTACTTC.

This clonotype was counted ten times or more. V is TRBV20-1 and J is TRBJ2-7, with 11 bases identical to TRBD2. The CDR3 sequence is 13 residues long. The germline gives CDR1 DFQATT, CDR2 SNEGSKA (reference sequence). V was clipped by 6 bases and J by 4 bases; unmatched bases: 5. CDR3 protein: CSAPLAGGYEQYF. The CDR3 coding sequence is TGCAGTGCCCCCCTAGCGGGAGGTTACGAGCAGTACTTC.

The V and J genes are TRBV2 and TRBJ2-3, with D tentatively TRBD1 (7 bases). The CDR3 sequence is 17 residues long. V lost 4 bases, J lost 3 bases, and 20 bases lay in between. The germline CDR1 and CDR2 sequences are SNHLY and FYNNEI. The CDR3 DNA follows: TGTGCCAGCAGTGCCTCAAGGACAGGAGGAGGGACAGATACGCAGTATTTT. This codes for CASSASRTGGGTDTQYF.

This clonotype has at least ten counts. This chain links TRBV19 with TRBJ2-7; D is unclear. Germline V gene sequence: CDR1 LNHDA, CDR2 SQIVND (reference sequence). Trimming took 1 base from V and 5 from J, leaving 9 bases between them. The CDR3 covers 13 residues. The CDR3 spells CASSIGRADEQYF. The CDR3 DNA reads TGTGCCAGTAGTATAGGCCGGGCAGACGAGCAGTACTTC.

This clonotype was detected ten times or more. The chain links TRBV2 to TRBJ2-7, with D tentatively TRBD1 (6 bases). The length of the CDR3 is 14 residues. CDR1 and CDR2 (germline): SNHLY, FYNNEI. V was cut by 6 bases and J by 0 bases, with 12 bases left in between. The CDR3 is CASRPQGGSYEQYF. CDR3 DNA: TGTGCCAGCAGGCCGCAAGGGGGCTCCTACGAGCAGTACTTC. The full variable domain, rest sourced from reference TRBV2 and TRBJ2-7, is EPEVTQTPSHQVTQMGQEVILRCVPISNHLYFYWYRQILGQKVEFLVSFYNNEISEKSEIFDDQFSVERPDGSNFTLKIRSTKLEDSAMYFCASRPQGGSYEQYFGPGTRLTVT.

This clonotype was seen many times. This chain links TRBV19 with TRBJ2-5; no clear D gene. The CDR3 totals 14 residues. Trimming took 1 base from V and 1 from J, leaving 7 bases between them. Per the germline V gene, CDR1 is LNHDA and CDR2 is SQIVND (reference sequence). The chain's CDR3 is CASSIAAVQETQYF. The DNA of the CDR3 is TGTGCCAGTAGTATAGCGGCAGTCCAAGAGACCCAGTACTTC. The full variable domain, with the rest looked up from reference TRBV19 and TRBJ2-5, is DGGITQSPKYLFRKEGQNVTLSCEQNLNHDAMYWYRQDPGQGLRLIYYSQIVNDFQKGDIAEGYSVSREKKESFPLTVTSAQKNPTAFYLCASSIAAVQETQYFGPGTRLLVL.

This clonotype was counted at least ten times. The chain combines TRBV5-1 with TRBJ2-7, with TRBD2 matching 7 bases. The V and J ends lost 4 bases and 0 bases, in that order; junction bases with no gene match: 7. Germline assignment: CDR1 SGHRS and CDR2 YFSETQ. The length of the CDR3 is 15 residues. CDR3 residues: CASSIRLAASYEQYF. CDR3 sequence (DNA): TGCGCCAGCAGCATCAGACTAGCAGCCTCCTACGAGCAGTACTTC.

This clonotype was recorded at least ten times. The gene calls are TRBV6-5 and TRBJ1-3; D possibly corresponds to TRBD1 (5 bases). The CDR3 extends over 19 amino acids. Germline CDR1 reads MNHEY; CDR2 reads SVGAGI. Trimming left V 4 bases short and J 0 bases short, with 22 bases between. The CDR3, as DNA: TGTGCCAGCAGTTCACAGGAAATAATCAGGGCCAGCTCTGGAAACACCATATATTTT. It yields the protein CASSSQEIIRASSGNTIYF.

A word on this clonotype: Since a much larger clone is just one base distant, this may be a read error. The chain combines TRBV7-7 with TRBJ2-5; 9 bases line up with TRBD1. The V gene's germline CDR1 is SSHAT and CDR2 FNYEAQ (reference sequence). The CDR3 is made up of 15 amino acids. Written as DNA, the CDR3 is TGTGCTAGCAGCTTGACAGACAGGGGGGAAGAGACCCAGCACTTC. It yields the protein CASSLTDRGEETQHF.

Note on this clonotype: This sequence may be a read error, since a much larger clone differs from it by one base. Because the CDR3 is missing its conserved closing phenylalanine or tryptophan, this is likely a read error. This chain joins TRBV11-2 and TRBJ2-3; perhaps TRBD2 as D (5 bases). The germline V and J ends were trimmed by 5 bases and 2 bases, with 14 bases remaining between them. There are 15 residues in the CDR3. CDR1 and CDR2 from the germline V gene are SGHAT and FQNNGV. The CDR3 spells CASSPRAGFTDTQYS. The CDR3 nucleotides are TGTGCCAGCAGCCCTCGGGCGGGTTTCACAGATACGCAGTATTCT.

Many counts were recorded for this clonotype. The genes are TRBV9 and TRBJ2-1, with 8 bases that match TRBD2. Germline CDR1 is SGDLS and CDR2 is YYNGEE. Trimming cost V 4 bases and J 8 bases; bases outside gene matches: 14. The CDR3 has 16 amino acids. The CDR3 sequence: CASSPSGSGGFYEQFF. The CDR3 bases are TGTGCCAGCAGCCCTTCGGGGAGCGGGGGTTTCTATGAGCAGTTCTTC. Variable domain in full (rest from reference TRBV9 and TRBJ2-1): DSGVTQTPKHLITATGQRVTLRCSPRSGDLSVYWYQQSLDQGLQFLIQYYNGEERAKGNILERFSAQQFPDLHSELNLSSLELGDSALYFCASSPSGSGGFYEQFFGPGTRLTVL.

On this clonotype itself: A much larger clonotype is one base distant, so this may be a read error. This chain joins TRBV5-4 and TRBJ2-5, with 13 bases identical to TRBD2. J lost 4 bases, V lost 1 base, and 10 bases had no gene match. CDR1 is SGHNT and CDR2 is YYREEE in the germline V gene (reference sequence). This CDR3 is built from 18 residues. CDR3 bases: TGTGCCAGCAGCTTGAAGAGGACTAGCGGGGGAGTTAGAGAGACCCAGTACTTC. It is translated as CASSLKRTSGGVRETQYF. Supplemented by reference TRBV5-4 and TRBJ2-5, the full variable domain reads ETGVTQSPTHLIKTRGQQVTLRCSSQSGHNTVSWYQQALGQGPQFIFQYYREEENGRGNFPPRFSGLQFPNYSSELNVNALELDDSALYLCASSLKRTSGGVRETQYFGPGTRLLVL.